The entry below describes one T cell receptor beta chain. Its antigen remains unknown. The sort gate was single viable CD3+CD4+CD8-CD45RO+ cells for memory CD4+ T cells. CMV serostatus came from serum IgG against pp150, pp28, p38, p52. Total CD4+ T cells were enriched by CD4 positive selection. The sample originates from a study of memory CD4+ T cells and cytomegalovirus serostatus. The method was immunoSEQ multiplex PCR; TCRdb's version includes in-frame clones alone and lacks a portion of them. The table shows around 25,000 clones, with about three quarters occurring only once. Study findings and constraints: Each of around 69 CMV-associated TCRbeta sequences occurred in one to five individuals. A US-trained random forest predicted CMV serostatus with median AUC roughly 0.91.

This clonotype was obtained from an adult in good health and CMV-seronegative. The specimen was memory CD4+ T cells from blood.

CDR3 nucleotides: TGTGCCAGCAGCATTAGCGGGAGGGCTGATACGCAGTATTTT. Protein product: CASSISGRADTQYF. The chain has TRBV9 and TRBJ2-3, with 11 bases aligning to TRBD2. This CDR3 has 14 amino acids. The ends lost 4 bases at V and 6 bases at J; junction bases unmatched: 4. Looked up from germline, CDR1 is SGDLS and CDR2 is YYNGEE.